A single sample is the source of the 2 T cell receptor beta chains below, sequenced in a study of OX40 agonist ivuxolimab in advanced cancers. The protocol was immunoSEQ multiplex PCR, while the TCRdb copy is restricted to in-frame clones and leaves out a portion. The repertoire includes tens of thousands of clones, under 95% of them detected once, and less than 6% sits in the top ten. The sample in question was CD4+ or CD8+ T cells sorted from blood, obtained in a trial of the OX40 agonist ivuxolimab. These receptors were collected from an adult with an advanced solid tumor such as melanoma, head and neck, liver or kidney cancer.

This chain uses TRBV5-6 with TRBJ2-1, with a possible D match to TRBD1 (6 bases). The CDR3 is 13 residues long. V dropped 3 bases and J dropped 6 bases, with 10 bases sitting between them. Germline V CDR1 and CDR2: SGHDT, YYEEEE. The CDR3 reads CASSSGQINEQFF. CDR3 sequence (DNA): TGTGCCAGCAGCTCGGGACAAATCAATGAGCAGTTCTTC. The whole variable domain, filled in from reference TRBV5-6 and TRBJ2-1, reads DAGVTQSPTHLIKTRGQQVTLRCSPKSGHDTVSWYQQALGQGPQFIFQYYEEEERQRGNFPDRFSGHQFPNYSSELNVNALLLGDSALYLCASSSGQINEQFFGPGTRLTVL.

The gene calls are TRBV6-5 and TRBJ2-7, with TRBD2 identical over 11 bases. CDR3 length equals 14 residues. V was clipped by 6 bases and J by 5 bases; unmatched bases: 6. Per germline, CDR1 MNHEY and CDR2 SVGAGI. CDR3 amino acids: CASRVAGGANEQYF. CDR3 bases: TGTGCCAGCAGGGTAGCGGGAGGGGCCAACGAGCAGTACTTC.